This T cell receptor (beta chain) was obtained from a study of blood T cell repertoires in COVID-19. On the study more broadly: The United States, Italy and Spain provided the acute and convalescent COVID-19 samples. In each case, the material was cDNA or gDNA derived from T cells, B-cell-depleted T cells, or PBMCs.

Trimming cost V 2 bases and J 8 bases; bases outside gene matches: 10. This CDR3 spans 15 amino acids. Germline V CDR1 and CDR2: MGHRA, YSYEKL. Participants spanned ages about 18 to 95 years and resided in 24 US areas. Original processing methods: Counts of nucleated cells, estimated from reference gene primer amplification, were obtained. This table comes from immunoSEQ multiplex PCR, and its TCRdb copy is limited to in-frame clones, with some not included. Clone size and the V and J calls come from that table; the DNA yielded D and trimming. The table includes some 490,000 clones, more than 85% detected once.

Sequencing used PBMCs or T cells enriched from blood (not recorded which). This TCR came from a woman in her sixties or seventies who had recovered from COVID-19. The V gene is TRBV4-1, the J gene TRBJ1-1; 8 bases agree with TRBD1. DNA for the CDR3: TGCGCCAGCAGCCAACGCTGGCAGGGGGCGGCGGAAGCTTTCTTT. It codes for CASSQRWQGAAEAFF.